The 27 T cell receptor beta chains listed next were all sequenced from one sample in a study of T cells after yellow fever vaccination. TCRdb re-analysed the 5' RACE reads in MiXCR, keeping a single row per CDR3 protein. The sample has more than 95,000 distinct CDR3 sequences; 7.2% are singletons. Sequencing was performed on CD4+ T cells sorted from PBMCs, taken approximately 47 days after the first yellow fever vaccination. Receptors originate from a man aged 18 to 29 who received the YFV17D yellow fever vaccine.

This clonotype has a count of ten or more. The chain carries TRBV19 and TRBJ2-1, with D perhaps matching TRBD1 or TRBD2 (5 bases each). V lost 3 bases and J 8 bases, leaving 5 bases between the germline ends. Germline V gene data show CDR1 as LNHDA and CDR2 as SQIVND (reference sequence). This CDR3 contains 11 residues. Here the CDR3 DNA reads TGTGCCAGTAGTATGGGGGATGAGCAGTTCTTC. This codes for CASSMGDEQFF. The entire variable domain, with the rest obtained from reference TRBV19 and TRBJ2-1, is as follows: DGGITQSPKYLFRKEGQNVTLSCEQNLNHDAMYWYRQDPGQGLRLIYYSQIVNDFQKGDIAEGYSVSREKKESFPLTVTSAQKNPTAFYLCASSMGDEQFFGPGTRLTVL.

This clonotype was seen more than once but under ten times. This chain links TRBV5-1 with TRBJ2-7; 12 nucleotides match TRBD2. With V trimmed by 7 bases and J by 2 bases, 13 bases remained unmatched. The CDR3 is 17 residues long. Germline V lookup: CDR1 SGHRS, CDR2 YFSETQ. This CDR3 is CASSQKRLAGGPYEQYF. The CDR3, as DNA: TGCGCCAGCTCCCAGAAGCGCCTAGCGGGGGGGCCCTACGAGCAGTACTTC.

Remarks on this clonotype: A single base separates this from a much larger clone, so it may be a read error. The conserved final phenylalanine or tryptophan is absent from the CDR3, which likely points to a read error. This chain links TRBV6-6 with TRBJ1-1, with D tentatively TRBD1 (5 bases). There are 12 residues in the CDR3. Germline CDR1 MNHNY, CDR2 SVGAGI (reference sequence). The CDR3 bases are TGTGTAGGGGAGGGGAACAATGGTGAAGCTTTCTTA. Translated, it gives CVGEGNNGEAFL.

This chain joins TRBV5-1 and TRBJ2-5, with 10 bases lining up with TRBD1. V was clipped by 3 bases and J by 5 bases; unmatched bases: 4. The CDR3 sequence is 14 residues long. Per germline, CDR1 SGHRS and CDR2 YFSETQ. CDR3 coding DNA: TGCGCCAGCAGCTCGGGACAGGGGTTCGAGACCCAGTACTTC. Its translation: CASSSGQGFETQYF.

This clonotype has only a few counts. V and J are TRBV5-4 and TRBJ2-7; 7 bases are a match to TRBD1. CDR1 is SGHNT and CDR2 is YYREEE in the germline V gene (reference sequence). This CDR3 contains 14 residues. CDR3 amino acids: CAKEIRDSSYEQYV. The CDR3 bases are TGTGCTAAGGAGATCCGGGACAGCTCCTACGAGCAGTACGTC.

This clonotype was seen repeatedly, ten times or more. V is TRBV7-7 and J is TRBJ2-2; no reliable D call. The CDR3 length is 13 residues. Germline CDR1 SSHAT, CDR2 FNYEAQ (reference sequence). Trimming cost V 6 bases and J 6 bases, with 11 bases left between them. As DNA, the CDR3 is TGTGCCAGCAGTTCGCTAGGACCCGGGGAGCTGTTTTTT. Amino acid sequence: CASSSLGPGELFF.

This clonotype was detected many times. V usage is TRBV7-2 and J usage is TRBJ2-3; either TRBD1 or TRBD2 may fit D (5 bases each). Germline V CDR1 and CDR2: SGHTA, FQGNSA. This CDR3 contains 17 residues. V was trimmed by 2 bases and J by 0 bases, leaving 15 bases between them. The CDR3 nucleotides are TGTGCCAGCAGCTTACTAGCCAGGGCCGGGAGCACAGATACGCAGTATTTT. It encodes CASSLLARAGSTDTQYF.

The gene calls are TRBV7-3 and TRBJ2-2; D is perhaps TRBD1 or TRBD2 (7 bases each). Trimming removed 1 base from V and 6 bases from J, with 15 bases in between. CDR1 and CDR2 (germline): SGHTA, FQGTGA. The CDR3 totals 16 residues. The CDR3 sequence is CASSLISGGDSGELFF. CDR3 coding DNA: TGTGCCAGCAGCTTAATTTCAGGGGGGGACTCCGGGGAGCTGTTTTTT. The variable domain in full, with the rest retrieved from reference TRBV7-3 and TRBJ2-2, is GAGVSQTPSNKVTEKGKYVELRCDPISGHTALYWYRQSLGQGPEFLIYFQGTGAADDSGLPNDRFFAVRPEGSVSTLKIQRTERGDSAVYLCASSLISGGDSGELFFGEGSRLTVL.

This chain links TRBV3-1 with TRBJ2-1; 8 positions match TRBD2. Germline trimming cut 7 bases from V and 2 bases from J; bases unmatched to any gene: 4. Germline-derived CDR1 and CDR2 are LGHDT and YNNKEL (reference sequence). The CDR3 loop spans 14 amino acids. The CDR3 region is CASTLAGTYNEQFF. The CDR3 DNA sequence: TGTGCCAGCACCCTAGCGGGTACCTACAATGAGCAGTTCTTC.

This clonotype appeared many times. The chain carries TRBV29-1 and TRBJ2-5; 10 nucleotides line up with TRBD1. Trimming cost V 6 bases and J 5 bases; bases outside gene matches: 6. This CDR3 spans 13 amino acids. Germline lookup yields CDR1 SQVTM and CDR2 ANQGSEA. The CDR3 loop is CSVDRGLVETQYF. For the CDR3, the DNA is TGCAGCGTCGACAGGGGGCTCGTCGAGACCCAGTACTTC.

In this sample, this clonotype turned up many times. The CDR3 sequence: CASSPTSGAQGYTF. As DNA, the CDR3 is TGTGCCAGCAGCCCGACTTCAGGGGCACAAGGCTACACCTTC. This chain connects TRBV7-9 to TRBJ1-2; possible D gene TRBD1, 6 bases. Trimming took 5 bases from V and 8 from J, leaving 18 bases between them. Germline V gene data show CDR1 as SEHNR and CDR2 as FQNEAQ (reference sequence). The CDR3 consists of 14 residues.

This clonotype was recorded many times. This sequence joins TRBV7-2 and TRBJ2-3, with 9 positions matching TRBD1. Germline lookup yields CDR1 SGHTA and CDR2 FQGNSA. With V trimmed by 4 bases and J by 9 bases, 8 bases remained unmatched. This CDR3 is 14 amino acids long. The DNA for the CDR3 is TGTGCCAGCAGCTCTACCGGGACAGGGTTGACGCAGTATTTT. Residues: CASSSTGTGLTQYF.

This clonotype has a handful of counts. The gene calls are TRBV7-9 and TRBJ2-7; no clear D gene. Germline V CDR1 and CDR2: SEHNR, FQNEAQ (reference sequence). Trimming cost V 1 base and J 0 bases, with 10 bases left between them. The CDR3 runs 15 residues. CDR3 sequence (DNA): TGTGCCAGCAGCTTAGGGACGGCAGACTCCTACGAGCAGTACTTC. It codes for CASSLGTADSYEQYF.

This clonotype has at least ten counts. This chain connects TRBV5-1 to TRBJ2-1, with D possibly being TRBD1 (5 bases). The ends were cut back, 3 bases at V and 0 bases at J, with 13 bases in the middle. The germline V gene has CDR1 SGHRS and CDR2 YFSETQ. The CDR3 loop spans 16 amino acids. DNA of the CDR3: TGCGCCAGCAGCTCAGCACAGGTTAGCTCCTACAATGAGCAGTTCTTC. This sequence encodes CASSSAQVSSYNEQFF.

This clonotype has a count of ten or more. DNA of the CDR3: TGTGCCAGCACTCGGACAGAGAGTTATACGCAGTATTTT. It yields the protein CASTRTESYTQYF. The chain carries TRBV6-6 and TRBJ2-3; weak D call: TRBD1 (6 bases). CDR3 length: 13 amino acids. The germline V and J ends were trimmed by 7 bases and 7 bases, with 15 bases remaining between them. Germline lookup yields CDR1 MNHNY and CDR2 SVGAGI (reference sequence).

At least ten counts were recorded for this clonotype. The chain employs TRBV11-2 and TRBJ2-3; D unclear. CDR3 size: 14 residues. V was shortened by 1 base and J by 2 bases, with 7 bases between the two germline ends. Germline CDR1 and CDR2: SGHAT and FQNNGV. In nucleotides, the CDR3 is TGTGCCAGCAGCTTAGCCCGGGCCACAGATACGCAGTATTTT. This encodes CASSLARATDTQYF.

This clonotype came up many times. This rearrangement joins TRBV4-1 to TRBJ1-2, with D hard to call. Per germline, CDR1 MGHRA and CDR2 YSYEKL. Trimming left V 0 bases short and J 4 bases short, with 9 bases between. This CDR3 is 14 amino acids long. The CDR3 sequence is CASSQDPGSYGYTF. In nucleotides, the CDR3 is TGCGCCAGCAGCCAAGATCCCGGTAGCTATGGCTACACCTTC.

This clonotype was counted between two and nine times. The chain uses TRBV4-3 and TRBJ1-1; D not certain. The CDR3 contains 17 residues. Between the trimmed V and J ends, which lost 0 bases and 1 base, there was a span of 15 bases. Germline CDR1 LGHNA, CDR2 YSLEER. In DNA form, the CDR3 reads TGCGCCAGCAGCCAAGATCGCGGAACGGTGAAGAACACTGAAGCTTTCTTT. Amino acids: CASSQDRGTVKNTEAFF.

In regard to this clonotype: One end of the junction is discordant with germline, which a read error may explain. In DNA, the CDR3 is TGTACCAGCAGTTTGGGGCCTAATGAAAAACTGTTTTTT. It is translated as CTSSLGPNEKLFF. The rearrangement links TRBV6-7 to TRBJ1-4; TRBD1 is a possible D gene (5 bases). TRBV6-7 belongs to the ORF category, with a function that is uncertain. The CDR3 loop spans 13 amino acids.

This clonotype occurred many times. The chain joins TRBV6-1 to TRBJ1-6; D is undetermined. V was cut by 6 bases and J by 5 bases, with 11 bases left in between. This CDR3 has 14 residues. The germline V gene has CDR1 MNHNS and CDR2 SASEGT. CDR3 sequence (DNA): TGTGCCAGCAGCGCGGCGATCCATAATTCACCCCTCCACTTT. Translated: CASSAAIHNSPLHF.

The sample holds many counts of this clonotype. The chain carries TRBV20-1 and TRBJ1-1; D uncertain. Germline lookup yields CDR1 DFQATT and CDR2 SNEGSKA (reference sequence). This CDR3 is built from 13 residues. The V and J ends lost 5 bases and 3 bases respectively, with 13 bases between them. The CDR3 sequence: CSAPPTEDTEAFF. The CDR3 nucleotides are TGCAGTGCTCCGCCTACTGAGGACACTGAAGCTTTCTTT.

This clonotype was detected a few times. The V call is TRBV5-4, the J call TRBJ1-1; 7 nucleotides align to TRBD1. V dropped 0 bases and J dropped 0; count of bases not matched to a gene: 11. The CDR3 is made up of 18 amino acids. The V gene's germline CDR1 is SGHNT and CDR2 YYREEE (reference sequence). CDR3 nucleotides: TGTGCCAGCAGCTTGGGAGTGGTGACAGGGCAGCTGAACACTGAAGCTTTCTTT. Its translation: CASSLGVVTGQLNTEAFF.

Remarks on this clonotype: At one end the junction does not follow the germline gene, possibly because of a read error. In nucleotides, the CDR3 is TGTGCCCGCAGTCTATCCGGGACTAGCGGGGACTGGAGTAGTGAGCAGTTCTTC. As protein: CARSLSGTSGDWSSEQFF. The V gene is TRBV12-3 or TRBV12-4, the J gene TRBJ2-1; TRBD2 aligns across 13 bases. This CDR3 is built from 18 residues.

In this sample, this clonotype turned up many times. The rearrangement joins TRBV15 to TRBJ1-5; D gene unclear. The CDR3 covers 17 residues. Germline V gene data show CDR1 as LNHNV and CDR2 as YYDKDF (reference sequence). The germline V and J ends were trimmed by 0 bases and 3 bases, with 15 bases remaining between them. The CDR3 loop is CATSRDQLGSPNQPQHF. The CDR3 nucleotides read TGTGCCACCAGCAGAGATCAGTTAGGGAGCCCCAATCAGCCCCAGCATTTT.

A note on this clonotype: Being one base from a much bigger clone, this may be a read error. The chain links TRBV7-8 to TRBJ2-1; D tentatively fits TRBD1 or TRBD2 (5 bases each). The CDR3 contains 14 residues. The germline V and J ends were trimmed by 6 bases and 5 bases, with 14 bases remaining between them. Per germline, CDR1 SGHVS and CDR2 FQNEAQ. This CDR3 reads CASRAGTTDNEQFF. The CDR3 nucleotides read TGTGCCAGCAGAGCCGGGACCACCGACAATGAGCAGTTCTTC.

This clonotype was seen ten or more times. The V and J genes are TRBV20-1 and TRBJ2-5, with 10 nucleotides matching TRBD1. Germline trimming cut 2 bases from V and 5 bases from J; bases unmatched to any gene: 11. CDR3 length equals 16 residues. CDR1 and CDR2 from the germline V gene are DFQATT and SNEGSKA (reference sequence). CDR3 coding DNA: TGCAGTGCTAGACCTGTCCCGGGACAGGGGAGGGAGACCCAGTACTTC. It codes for CSARPVPGQGRETQYF.

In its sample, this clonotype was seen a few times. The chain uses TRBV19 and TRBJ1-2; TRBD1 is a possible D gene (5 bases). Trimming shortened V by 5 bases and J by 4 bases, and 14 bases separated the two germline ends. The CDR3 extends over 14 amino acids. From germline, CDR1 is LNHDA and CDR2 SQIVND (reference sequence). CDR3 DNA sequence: TGTGCCAGTAGTGGCGGGCGGGGCGGCTATGGCTACACCTTC. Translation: CASSGGRGGYGYTF.